This entry features one TCR beta chain sequence. The data stem from a study of blood T cell repertoires in COVID-19. Whole-study context: The samples span acute and convalescent COVID-19 from the United States, Italy and Spain. PBMCs, B-cell-depleted T cells, or T cells were the source of the cDNA or gDNA that made up the material.

Participants were aged about 18 to 100 years, lived in over 20 US areas, and enrolled virtually. Study processing details: Using reference gene primer amplification, nucleated cell counts were estimated. This table comes from immunoSEQ multiplex PCR, and its TCRdb copy is limited to in-frame clones, with some not included. V and J calls and clone size come straight from that table; D and trimming were deduced from the DNA. The table records 210,000 or so clones, approximately 80% of them present only once. Material: PBMCs or T cells enriched from blood (not recorded which). The sequence came from a man aged 25-40 years with acute COVID-19.

The chain's CDR3 is CASSLVQKEAFF. The CDR3 DNA reads TGTGCCAGCAGCTTAGTCCAGAAGGAAGCTTTCTTT. This chain joins TRBV11-2 and TRBJ1-1; D gene unclear. The CDR3 extends over 12 amino acids. Germline V gene sequence: CDR1 SGHAT, CDR2 FQNNGV. V lost 1 base, J lost 8 bases, and 8 bases lay in between. Full variable domain (outside the CDR3, taken from reference TRBV11-2 and TRBJ1-1): EAGVAQSPRYKIIEKRQSVAFWCNPISGHATLYWYQQILGQGPKLLIQFQNNGVVDDSQLPKDRFSAERLKGVDSTLKIQPAKLEDSAVYLCASSLVQKEAFFGQGTRLTVV.